Presented here are 5 T cell receptor beta chains from one specimen sequenced in a study of control samples from healthy donors and cancer patients. Clones were sequenced by immunoSEQ multiplex PCR, and TCRdb holds only the in-frame ones, with some missing. The sample table includes fewer than 250,000 clones. The specimen was blood. The receptors were gathered from a woman aged 30 to 39 in good health.

The CDR3 coding sequence is TGTGCCAGCAGCCAAGATGGCGGGGAGAAGAACACTGAAGCTTTCTTT. The encoded protein is CASSQDGGEKNTEAFF. This chain links TRBV4-2 with TRBJ1-1; D is undetermined. V gave up 0 bases and J gave up 1 base, with 12 bases separating them. The germline V gene encodes CDR1 LGHNA and CDR2 YNFKEQ. The length of the CDR3 is 16 residues.

The V and J genes are TRBV10-1 and TRBJ1-1; 7 bases align to TRBD1. Trimming took 2 bases from V and 2 from J; bases not matched to a gene: 2. The CDR3 sequence is 14 residues long. Germline V lookup: CDR1 WNHNN, CDR2 SYGVQD (reference sequence). CDR3 sequence: CASSENRGNTEAFF. The DNA of the CDR3 is TGCGCCAGCAGTGAGAACAGGGGAAACACTGAAGCTTTCTTT.

V gene TRBV14 combines with J gene TRBJ2-2; D perhaps matches TRBD2 (5 bases). The CDR3 is 15 residues long. Germline CDR1 is SGHDN and CDR2 is FVKESK. V gave up 4 bases and J gave up 7 bases, with 16 bases separating them. Here the CDR3 DNA reads TGTGCCAGCAGCCGGACCGGGGTTAAGATCGGGGAGCTGTTTTTT. Its protein is CASSRTGVKIGELFF.

The rearrangement joins TRBV6-1 to TRBJ2-1; 7 bases line up with TRBD2. This CDR3 has 19 amino acids. The germline CDR1 and CDR2 sequences are MNHNS and SASEGT. V was pared by 4 bases and J by 5 bases, with 20 bases of the junction left unmatched. CDR3 DNA sequence: TGTGCCAGCAGTGTGTTACTAGCGAGGAGAAGCTTCCAGGACAATGAGCAGTTCTTC. Its translation: CASSVLLARRSFQDNEQFF.

The rearrangement joins TRBV4-1 to TRBJ1-2, with TRBD1 matching over 9 bases. With V trimmed by 4 bases and J by 6 bases, 6 bases remained unmatched. The CDR3 extends over 14 amino acids. Per germline, CDR1 MGHRA and CDR2 YSYEKL. CDR3 nucleotides: TGCGCCAGCAGCCTCAGAAGGGACAGGGATGGCTACACCTTC. This encodes CASSLRRDRDGYTF.